Presented here are 21 T cell receptor beta chains from one specimen sequenced in a study of Ad26.COV2.S vaccination and SARS-CoV-2 variants (dated by TCRdb to the early 2020s). The treatment or condition label on this specimen signifies: some 19 received Ad26.COV2.S at low or high dose, single or two shots; roughly five received placebo; per-sample allocation not given. For vaccine and placebo recipients, repertoires were sequenced using samples collected on day 63 after the first injection. The library was built by means of the immunoSEQ multiplex PCR assay. TCRdb limited this immuneACCESS table to in-frame rearrangements with V and J called. A share of clones is missing; checked studies link under half to unresolved V genes, and the rest is unexplained. This sample has around 310,000 clones in its table, and roughly nine tenths of those were observed once. Together, the top ten hold roughly 6% of the sample.

The source was peripheral blood, collected in a trial of Ad26.COV2.S vaccine versus placebo. These receptors all stem from a person aged 18 to 59 who received the Ad26.COV2.S COVID-19 vaccine or a placebo.

Comment on this clone: Other nucleotide sequences in the sample specify the same CDR3. The chain employs TRBV29-1 and TRBJ2-3, with D hard to call. This CDR3 region has 9 residues. The ends were cut back, 4 bases at V and 5 bases at J, with 1 base in the middle. Germline V gene sequence: CDR1 SQVTM, CDR2 ANQGSEA. CDR3 DNA sequence: TGCAGCGTTGGAGATACGCAGTATTTT. Translated, it gives CSVGDTQYF.

This clone was seen a single time. This rearrangement joins TRBV30 to TRBJ2-2, with TRBD2 matching over 10 bases. The V segment lost 4 bases and the J segment 6 bases; nucleotides outside the gene matches: 5. Germline V lookup: CDR1 GTSNPN, CDR2 SVGIG (reference sequence). The CDR3 has 14 amino acids. The CDR3 bases are TGTGCCTGGAACCTAGCGGGAGTCCCCGGGGAGCTGTTTTTT. Protein: CAWNLAGVPGELFF.

The chain combines TRBV6-5 with TRBJ2-5, with 10 positions matching TRBD2. Germline assignment: CDR1 MNHEY and CDR2 SVGAGI. This CDR3 has 16 residues. J lost 4 bases, V lost 4 bases, and 9 bases had no gene match. The CDR3 loop reads CASSSMVAGGGETQYF. The CDR3, as DNA: TGTGCCAGCAGTTCGATGGTAGCGGGGGGTGGAGAGACCCAGTACTTC.

The V and J genes are TRBV19 and TRBJ2-1; 12 nucleotides agree with TRBD1. The ends lost 3 bases at V and 8 bases at J; junction bases unmatched: 8. Germline CDR1 LNHDA, CDR2 SQIVND (reference sequence). The CDR3 is 16 residues long. CDR3 region: CASSIYTGQGAHEQFF. The DNA of the CDR3 is TGTGCCAGTAGTATTTACACGGGACAGGGGGCTCATGAGCAGTTCTTC.

The rearrangement links TRBV28 to TRBJ1-1; no clear D. CDR1 and CDR2 (germline): MDHEN, SYDVKM. Trimming cost V 3 bases and J 0 bases, with 17 bases left between them. The CDR3 runs 17 residues. Here the CDR3 DNA reads TGTGCCAGCAGTTTTACGGCTGGGGTGGGGATGAACACTGAAGCTTTCTTT. Residues: CASSFTAGVGMNTEAFF. The whole variable domain, remainder taken from reference TRBV28 and TRBJ1-1, is DVKVTQSSRYLVKRTGEKVFLECVQDMDHENMFWYRQDPGLGLRLIYFSYDVKMKEKGDIPEGYSVSREKKERFSLILESASTNQTSMYLCASSFTAGVGMNTEAFFGQGTRLTVV.

The chain carries TRBV29-1 and TRBJ1-1, with D possibly matching TRBD1 (5 bases). CDR3 size: 13 residues. The V end was cut by 2 bases, the J end by 4 bases, with 11 bases between. Germline V gene sequence: CDR1 SQVTM, CDR2 ANQGSEA. In nucleotides, the CDR3 is TGCAGCGTTGAACAGGGTTGGGGCACTGAAGCTTTCTTT. It yields the protein CSVEQGWGTEAFF.

The J gene is TRBJ2-2, the V gene TRBV6-5, with 7 positions matching TRBD1. The CDR3 has 14 amino acids. Trimming at V came to 6 bases and at J to 8 bases, leaving 9 bases not matched to a gene. Germline V CDR1 and CDR2: MNHEY, SVGAGI. The CDR3 coding sequence is TGTGCCAGCAGGAGATTAGGGGGCTGGGGGGAGCTGTTTTTT. It specifies CASRRLGGWGELFF.

The chain links TRBV7-2 to TRBJ1-2; a possible D gene is TRBD1 (5 bases). V was clipped by 4 bases and J by 2 bases, with 20 bases between them. The length of the CDR3 is 17 residues. Germline V gives CDR1 SGHTA, CDR2 FQGNSA. The CDR3 loop reads CASSYQRGAAENYGYTF. The CDR3 DNA is TGTGCCAGCAGCTACCAGCGAGGGGCCGCCGAAAACTATGGCTACACCTTC.

The chain employs TRBV27 and TRBJ1-2, with unresolved D. V lost 5 bases and J 4 bases, leaving 14 bases between the germline ends. This CDR3 is 14 amino acids long. Germline lookup yields CDR1 MNHEY and CDR2 SMNVEV (reference sequence). For the CDR3, the DNA is TGTGCCAGCAGTCCCGCACCCAGAGTCTATGGCTACACCTTC. It is translated as CASSPAPRVYGYTF.

This chain uses TRBV7-2 with TRBJ2-1; TRBD2 aligns across 8 bases. The CDR3 has 14 residues. V lost 3 bases, J lost 5 bases, and 3 bases stayed unmatched. Germline V lookup: CDR1 SGHTA, CDR2 FQGNSA. The DNA of the CDR3 is TGTGCCAGCAGCTTTACTAGCGGTGACAATGAGCAGTTCTTC. The encoded protein is CASSFTSGDNEQFF.

The chain joins TRBV7-8 to TRBJ2-7; 9 bases are shared with TRBD2. This CDR3 is 16 amino acids long. Germline values: CDR1 SGHVS, CDR2 FQNEAQ. J gave up 4 bases and V 5 bases, and 12 bases lay outside the gene matches. DNA for the CDR3: TGTGCCAGCAGCCAAACTCGGGCTAGCGGGAAGTACGAGCAGTACGTC. Protein sequence: CASSQTRASGKYEQYV.

This clone has just a few counts. The chain carries TRBV2 and TRBJ1-1, with D unresolved. V lost 6 bases to trimming and J lost 1 base, with 12 bases between them. Looked up from germline, CDR1 is SNHLY and CDR2 is FYNNEI. This CDR3 is 14 amino acids long. In DNA form, the CDR3 reads TGTGCCAGCAGCCGGGGAACCTCGAACACTGAAGCTTTCTTT. It encodes CASSRGTSNTEAFF.

The chain links TRBV6-1 to TRBJ1-1; a weak D match, TRBD1 (6 bases). Germline assignment: CDR1 MNHNS and CDR2 SASEGT. Trimming shortened V by 7 bases and J by 3 bases, and 12 bases separated the two germline ends. CDR3 length: 13 amino acids. This chain's CDR3 is CASKSRGDTEAFF. In DNA, the CDR3 is TGTGCCAGCAAAAGTAGGGGGGACACTGAAGCTTTCTTT.

This clone was observed a handful of times. The CDR3 is CASSFYSRTSGANVLTF. The CDR3 DNA follows: TGTGCCAGCAGTTTCTACTCTCGGACTTCTGGGGCCAACGTCCTGACTTTC. V is TRBV27 and J is TRBJ2-6; tentatively, D is TRBD2 (5 bases). The V gene lost 3 bases and the J gene lost 1 base, with 13 bases spanning the gap. This CDR3 spans 17 amino acids. Germline-derived CDR1 and CDR2 are MNHEY and SMNVEV (reference sequence).

The chain combines TRBV5-1 with TRBJ2-6; possible D gene TRBD1, 5 bases. The CDR3 runs 16 residues. With 2 bases removed from V and 3 bases from J, the gap between germline ends came to 12 bases. Germline values: CDR1 SGHRS, CDR2 YFSETQ. The CDR3 bases are TGCGCCAGCAGCTTCCAGGGTCCGTATGGGGCCAACGTCCTGACTTTC. It translates to CASSFQGPYGANVLTF.

A note on this clone: Additional DNA sequences in this sample encode the identical CDR3. V and J are TRBV18 and TRBJ1-1; perhaps TRBD1 as D (5 bases). The CDR3 length is 12 residues. Germline V gene sequence: CDR1 KGHSH, CDR2 LQKENI. The V end was cut by 6 bases, the J end by 2 bases, with 7 bases between. The CDR3 reads CASSRGNTEAFF. The CDR3, as DNA: TGTGCCAGCTCGAGGGGTAACACTGAAGCTTTCTTT.

This rearrangement joins TRBV7-9 to TRBJ2-3; 8 nucleotides align to TRBD2. V was clipped by 3 bases and J by 2 bases; unmatched bases: 4. The CDR3 is 15 residues long. From germline, CDR1 is SEHNR and CDR2 FQNEAQ (reference sequence). The CDR3 sequence: CASSFSGDITDTQYF. The CDR3 bases are TGTGCCAGCAGCTTTAGCGGGGATATCACAGATACGCAGTATTTT.

This chain joins TRBV5-1 and TRBJ2-4; D is uncertain. CDR1 is SGHRS, CDR2 YFSETQ, per germline. This CDR3 region has 14 residues. Trimming stripped 0 bases from V and 0 bases from J, with 4 bases between. In DNA, the CDR3 is TGCGCCAGCAGCTTGGAGCCAGCCAAAAACATTCAGTACTTC. Encoded protein: CASSLEPAKNIQYF.

The V call is TRBV24-1, the J call TRBJ2-1; D not certain. This CDR3 contains 13 residues. The germline V gene has CDR1 KGHDR and CDR2 SFDVKD. Trimming cost V 4 bases and J 9 bases, with 12 bases left between them. CDR3 coding DNA: TGTGCCACCAGTGACCCGGAACGAGGTGAGCAGTTCTTC. Protein product: CATSDPERGEQFF.

The chain joins TRBV4-3 to TRBJ2-7, with 8 bases identical to TRBD1. Unmatched junction bases numbered 7, after V lost 0 bases and J lost 0 bases. There are 17 residues in the CDR3. The germline V gene has CDR1 LGHNA and CDR2 YSLEER. This chain's CDR3 is CASSQDSEGQASYEQYF. The CDR3 coding sequence is TGCGCCAGCAGCCAAGATTCCGAGGGACAGGCCTCCTACGAGCAGTACTTC.

This clone was observed once. The V and J genes are TRBV29-1 and TRBJ2-5; no clear D. The CDR3 runs 13 residues. Germline V CDR1 and CDR2: SQVTM, ANQGSEA. The V end lost 0 bases, the J end lost 5 bases, and 10 bases lay between the germline ends. This CDR3 is CSVEDWPMETQYF. Written as DNA, the CDR3 is TGCAGCGTTGAAGATTGGCCTATGGAGACCCAGTACTTC.